This TCR beta chain was identified during a study of glioma-infiltrating T cells after dendritic cell vaccination. Study-level background: Treatment, given 2003 to 2012, was autologous tumor lysate-pulsed dendritic cell vaccination.

Time point described: after dendritic cell vaccination, including at tumor progression/relapse. Regarding this clone: Its antigen is as yet unknown.

Assay: immunoSEQ multiplex PCR; the TCRdb copy retains only in-frame clones and omits some. This sample has roughly 85,000 clones, with 85% found just once. The CDR3 spans 17 residues. CDR1 is SGHDN, CDR2 FVKESK, per germline. Trimming removed 4 bases at V and 0 bases at J, with 18 bases between. Study results and caveats: Complete blood and tumor specimen sets were limited to few patients.

The receptor's source is a human donor with glioblastoma. The chain employs TRBV14 and TRBJ1-1; no reliable D call. The starting material was blood, obtained after dendritic cell vaccination. CDR3 in amino acids: CASSPSYLSGMNTEAFF. As DNA, the CDR3 is TGTGCCAGCAGCCCAAGCTATTTGTCGGGTATGAACACTGAAGCTTTCTTT. The whole variable domain, remainder taken from reference TRBV14 and TRBJ1-1, is EAGVTQFPSHSVIEKGQTVTLRCDPISGHDNLYWYRRVMGKEIKFLLHFVKESKQDESGMPNNRFLAERTGGTYSTLKVQPAELEDSGVYFCASSPSYLSGMNTEAFFGQGTRLTVV.